This T cell receptor beta chain is from a study of T cell responses to AZD1222 COVID-19 vaccine. The protocol was immunoSEQ multiplex PCR, while the TCRdb copy is restricted to in-frame clones and leaves out a portion. The sample has approximately 100,000 clones, about 89% seen once. The CDR3 is 18 residues long. CDR1 and CDR2 from the germline V gene are MNHEY and SVGEGT. V shed 2 bases and J 7 bases; nucleotides not matched to a gene: 8. Findings and caveats of the study: At study baseline, merely six AZD1222 recipients were seropositive. Spike-specific TCR repertoires showed rising breadth and depth after two AZD1222 doses. Repertoires were collected only later (after the peak T cell response had occurred). White British ancestry dominated among donors, who included more females, and clonal diversity was possibly underestimated.

Of note for this clone: The antigen is unknown.

This chain links TRBV6-2 or TRBV6-3 with TRBJ2-2, with 15 bases matching TRBD2. The sample here was peripheral blood, taken on day 0 of AZD1222 vaccination. The TCR comes from an adult in good health. CDR3 amino acids: CASSYPGLAGGPDGELFF. CDR3 nucleotide sequence: TGTGCCAGCAGTTACCCAGGACTAGCGGGGGGGCCCGACGGGGAGCTGTTTTTT.